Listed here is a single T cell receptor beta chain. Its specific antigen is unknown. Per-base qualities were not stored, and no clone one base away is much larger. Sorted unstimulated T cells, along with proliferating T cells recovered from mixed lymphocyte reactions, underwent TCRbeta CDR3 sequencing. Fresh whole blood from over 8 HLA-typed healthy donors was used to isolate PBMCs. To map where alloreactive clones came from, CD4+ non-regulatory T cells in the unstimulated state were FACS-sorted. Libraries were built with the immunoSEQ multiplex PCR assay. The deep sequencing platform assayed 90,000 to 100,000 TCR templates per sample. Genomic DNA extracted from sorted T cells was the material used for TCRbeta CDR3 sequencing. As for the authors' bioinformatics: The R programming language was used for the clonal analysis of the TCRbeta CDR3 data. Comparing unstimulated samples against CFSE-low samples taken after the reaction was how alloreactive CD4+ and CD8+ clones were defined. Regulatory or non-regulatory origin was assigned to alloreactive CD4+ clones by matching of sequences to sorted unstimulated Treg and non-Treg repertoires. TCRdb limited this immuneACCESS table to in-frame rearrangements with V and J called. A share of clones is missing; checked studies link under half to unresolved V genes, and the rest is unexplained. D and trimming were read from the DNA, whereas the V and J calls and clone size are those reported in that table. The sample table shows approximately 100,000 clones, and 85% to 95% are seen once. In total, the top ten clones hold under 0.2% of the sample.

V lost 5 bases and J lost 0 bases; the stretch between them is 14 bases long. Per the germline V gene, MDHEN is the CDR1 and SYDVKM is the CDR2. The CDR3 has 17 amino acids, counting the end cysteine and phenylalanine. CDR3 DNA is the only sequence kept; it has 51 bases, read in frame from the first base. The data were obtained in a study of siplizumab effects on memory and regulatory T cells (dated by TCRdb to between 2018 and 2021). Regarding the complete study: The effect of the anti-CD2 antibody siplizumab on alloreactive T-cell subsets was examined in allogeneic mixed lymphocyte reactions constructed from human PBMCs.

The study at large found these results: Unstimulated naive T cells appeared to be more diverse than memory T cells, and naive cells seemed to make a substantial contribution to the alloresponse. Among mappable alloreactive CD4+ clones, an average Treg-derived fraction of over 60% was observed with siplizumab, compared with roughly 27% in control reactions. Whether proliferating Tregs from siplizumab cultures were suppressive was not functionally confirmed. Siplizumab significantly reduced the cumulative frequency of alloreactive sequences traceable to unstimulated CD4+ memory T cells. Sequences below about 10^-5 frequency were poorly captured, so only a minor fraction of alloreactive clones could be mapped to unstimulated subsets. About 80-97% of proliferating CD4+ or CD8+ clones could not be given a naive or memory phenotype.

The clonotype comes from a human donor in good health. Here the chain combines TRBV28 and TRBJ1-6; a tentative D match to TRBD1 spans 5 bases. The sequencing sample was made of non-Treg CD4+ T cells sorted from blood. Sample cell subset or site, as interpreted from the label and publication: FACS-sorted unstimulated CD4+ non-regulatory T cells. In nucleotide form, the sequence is TGTGCCAGCAGTACCCGGGACGAGAGCTCCTATAATTCACCCCTCCACTTT. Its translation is CASSTRDESSYNSPLHF.